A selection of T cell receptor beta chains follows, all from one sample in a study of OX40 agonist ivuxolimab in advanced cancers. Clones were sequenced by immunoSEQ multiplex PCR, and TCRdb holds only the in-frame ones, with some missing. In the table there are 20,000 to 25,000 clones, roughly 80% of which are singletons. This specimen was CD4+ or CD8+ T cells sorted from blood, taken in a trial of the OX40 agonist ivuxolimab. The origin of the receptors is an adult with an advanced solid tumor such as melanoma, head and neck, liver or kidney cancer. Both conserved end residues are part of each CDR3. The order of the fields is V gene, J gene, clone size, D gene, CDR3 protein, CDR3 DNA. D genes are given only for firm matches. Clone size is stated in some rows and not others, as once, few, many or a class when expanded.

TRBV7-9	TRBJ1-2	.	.	CASSSERTDNFYGYTF	TGTGCCAGCAGCAGCGAGCGGACAGACAATTTCTATGGCTACACCTTC
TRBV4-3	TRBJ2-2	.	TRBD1	CASSQGTVSGELFF	TGCGCCAGCAGCCAGGGGACAGTCTCCGGGGAGCTGTTTTTT
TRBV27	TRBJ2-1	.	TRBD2	CASRALAGPNNEQFF	TGTGCCAGCCGGGCGCTAGCGGGACCGAACAATGAGCAGTTCTTC
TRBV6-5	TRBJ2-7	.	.	CASSYSMYTSYEQYF	TGTGCCAGCAGTTACTCGATGTATACTTCCTACGAGCAGTACTTC
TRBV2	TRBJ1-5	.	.	CASSPTMGSNQPQHF	TGTGCCAGCAGTCCCACGATGGGGAGCAATCAGCCCCAGCATTTT
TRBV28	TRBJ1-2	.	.	CASSPLEVYGYTF	TGTGCCAGCAGTCCGTTAGAGGTGTATGGCTACACCTTC
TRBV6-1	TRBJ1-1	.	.	CASSEGRSLNTEAFF	TGTGCCAGCAGTGAAGGTAGGAGCCTTAACACTGAAGCTTTCTTT
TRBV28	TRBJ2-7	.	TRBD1	CASRAQGAVYEQYF	TGTGCCAGCAGAGCACAGGGGGCTGTTTACGAGCAGTACTTC
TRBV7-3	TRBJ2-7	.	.	CASSLFRSPDEQYF	TGTGCCAGCAGCTTATTTAGATCACCCGACGAGCAGTACTTC
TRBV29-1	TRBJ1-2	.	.	CSVPTRGETRGYTF	TGCAGCGTTCCGACACGGGGGGAAACTCGGGGCTACACCTTC
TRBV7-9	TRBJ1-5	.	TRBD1	CASSQDRGRTQPQHF	TGTGCCAGCAGCCAAGACAGGGGGCGCACCCAGCCCCAGCATTTT
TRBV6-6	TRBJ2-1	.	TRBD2	CASSYLREGPNEQFF	TGTGCCAGCAGTTACCTGCGGGAGGGCCCCAATGAGCAGTTCTTC
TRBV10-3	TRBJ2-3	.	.	CAISDGRPRTDTQYF	TGTGCCATCAGTGATGGTCGACCTCGCACAGATACGCAGTATTTT
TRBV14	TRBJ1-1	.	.	CASSQDSGSRDAAFF	TGTGCCAGCAGCCAAGACTCAGGGAGCCGGGACGCAGCTTTCTTT
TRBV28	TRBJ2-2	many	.	CASSLLDTGELFF	TGTGCCAGCAGTTTATTGGACACCGGGGAGCTGTTTTTT
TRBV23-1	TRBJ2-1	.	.	CASITNEQFF	TGCGCCAGCATCACTAATGAGCAGTTCTTC
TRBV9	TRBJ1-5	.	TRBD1	CASSEGTGVQPQHF	TGTGCCAGCAGCGAGGGGACAGGGGTTCAGCCCCAGCATTTT
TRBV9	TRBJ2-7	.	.	CASSAWTIPDEQYF	TGTGCCAGCAGCGCGTGGACTATCCCCGACGAGCAGTACTTC
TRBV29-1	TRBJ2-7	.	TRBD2	CSVERGLAGGGSYEQYF	TGCAGCGTTGAACGAGGACTAGCGGGAGGCGGGTCCTACGAGCAGTACTTC
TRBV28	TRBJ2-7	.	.	CASSIGGATYEQYF	TGTGCCAGCAGCATCGGAGGGGCCACCTACGAGCAGTACTTC
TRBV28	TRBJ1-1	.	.	CASSLSNWGLAEAFF	TGTGCCAGCAGTTTATCAAACTGGGGCCTCGCTGAAGCTTTCTTT
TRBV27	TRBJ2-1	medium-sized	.	CASSFGGPYNEQFF	TGTGCCAGCAGTTTTGGCGGACCCTACAATGAGCAGTTCTTC
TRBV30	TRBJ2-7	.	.	CVRQERGGEQYF	TGTGTTCGGCAGGAACGAGGGGGCGAGCAGTACTTC
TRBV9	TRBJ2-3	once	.	CASSPQSGDTQYF	TGTGCCAGCAGCCCGCAATCCGGGGATACGCAGTATTTT
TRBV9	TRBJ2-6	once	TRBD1	CASSAHRGSGANVLTF	TGTGCCAGCAGCGCTCACAGGGGAAGTGGGGCCAACGTCCTGACTTTC
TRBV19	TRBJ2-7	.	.	CASRSGGIEQYF	TGTGCCAGTCGCTCGGGGGGCATCGAGCAGTACTTC
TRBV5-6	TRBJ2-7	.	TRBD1	CASSLGQGEQYF	TGTGCCAGCAGCTTGGGACAGGGCGAGCAGTACTTC
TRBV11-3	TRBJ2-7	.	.	CASSGLGSYEQYF	TGTGCCAGCAGCGGACTGGGTTCCTACGAGCAGTACTTC
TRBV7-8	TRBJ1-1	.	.	CASSSTVGNTEAFF	TGTGCCAGCAGCTCCACGGTGGGGAACACTGAAGCTTTCTTT
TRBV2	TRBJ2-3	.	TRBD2	CASRASGSTDTQYF	TGTGCCAGCAGGGCTAGCGGCAGCACAGATACGCAGTATTTT
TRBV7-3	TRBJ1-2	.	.	CASSPTFGAAVGYTF	TGTGCCAGCAGCCCAACGTTCGGGGCGGCGGTCGGCTACACCTTC
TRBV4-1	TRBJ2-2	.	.	CASSRIQGSTGELFF	TGCGCCAGCAGCCGTATACAGGGATCCACCGGGGAGCTGTTTTTT
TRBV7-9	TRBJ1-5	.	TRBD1	CASSLQGQGAYQPQHF	TGTGCCAGCAGCTTACAGGGACAGGGGGCGTATCAGCCCCAGCATTTT
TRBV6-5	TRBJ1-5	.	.	CASSYSKDSHQPQHF	TGTGCCAGCAGTTACTCCAAGGACAGCCATCAGCCCCAGCATTTT
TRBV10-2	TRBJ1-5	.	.	CASSEISMGSNQPQHF	TGCGCCAGCAGTGAGATCTCGATGGGGAGCAATCAGCCCCAGCATTTT
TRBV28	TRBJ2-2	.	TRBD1	CASSSPTGGPNTGELFF	TGTGCCAGCAGTTCCCCCACAGGGGGCCCGAACACCGGGGAGCTGTTTTTT
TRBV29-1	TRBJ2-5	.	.	CSVVWGTKETQYF	TGCAGCGTTGTGTGGGGAACAAAAGAGACCCAGTACTTC
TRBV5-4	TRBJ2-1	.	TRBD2	CASSLGGASGRYNEQFF	TGTGCCAGCAGCTTGGGCGGGGCTAGCGGGCGGTACAATGAGCAGTTCTTC
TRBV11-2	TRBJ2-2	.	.	CASRQNTGELFF	TGTGCCAGCAGGCAGAACACCGGGGAGCTGTTTTTT
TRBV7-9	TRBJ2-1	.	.	CASSPSGNEQFF	TGTGCCAGCAGCCCCTCAGGGAATGAGCAGTTCTTC
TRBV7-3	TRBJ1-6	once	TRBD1	CASSATGGTSPLHF	TGTGCCAGCAGCGCCACAGGGGGCACTTCACCCCTCCACTTT
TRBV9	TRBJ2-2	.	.	CASSAQDKVGELFF	TGTGCCAGCAGCGCCCAGGACAAGGTGGGGGAGCTGTTTTTT
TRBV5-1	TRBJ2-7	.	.	CASSLDVRGLYEQYF	TGCGCCAGCAGCTTGGATGTCAGAGGGCTTTACGAGCAGTACTTC
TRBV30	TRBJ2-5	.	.	CAVETQYF	TGTGCTGTAGAGACCCAGTACTTC